This TCR beta chain was sequenced for a study of cytomegalovirus exposure and HLA in healthy donors. Study-level points and caveats: Sequencing likely generated an artifact that appeared as a cluster of highly shared sequence variants.

It was with 60 Vbeta and 13 Jbeta primers that the PCR ran. The method was immunoSEQ multiplex PCR; TCRdb's version includes in-frame clones alone and lacks a portion of them. This sample's clone table lists some 150,000 clones. Losses at the gene ends were 3 bases for V and 9 bases for J; bases not matched to a gene: 18. The CDR3 covers 17 residues. Germline values: CDR1 SGHNT, CDR2 YYREEE (reference sequence). As to this clone: Its target is unknown.

This TCR derives from a woman aged 18-35 years in good health and CMV-seronegative. The rearrangement links TRBV5-4 to TRBJ2-5; 9 nucleotides align to TRBD2. The specimen sequenced was PBMCs. CDR3 region: CASSWRGTSYGVGAQYF. Here the CDR3 DNA reads TGTGCCAGCAGCTGGAGGGGGACTAGCTATGGAGTAGGGGCCCAGTACTTC.